Detailed here is one TCR beta chain. Sequencing was performed with immunoSEQ multiplex PCR; in TCRdb, only in-frame clones are kept and a portion is missing. Here the sample spans around 110,000 clones, 80% to 90% being singletons. The CDR3 covers 17 residues. Germline assignment: CDR1 KGHSH and CDR2 LQKENI. Trimming took off 3 bases at V and 0 bases at J, with 17 bases between the two ends. The entry originates in a study of control samples from healthy donors and cancer patients. The clonotype comes from a woman between 50 and 59 years old with colorectal cancer. This chain links TRBV18 with TRBJ1-2; tentatively, D is TRBD1 (5 bases). The sequenced sample consisted of PBMCs. This CDR3 reads CASSPLDTTIANYGYTF. CDR3 nucleotides: TGTGCCAGCTCACCGCTGGACACCACAATAGCTAACTATGGCTACACCTTC.